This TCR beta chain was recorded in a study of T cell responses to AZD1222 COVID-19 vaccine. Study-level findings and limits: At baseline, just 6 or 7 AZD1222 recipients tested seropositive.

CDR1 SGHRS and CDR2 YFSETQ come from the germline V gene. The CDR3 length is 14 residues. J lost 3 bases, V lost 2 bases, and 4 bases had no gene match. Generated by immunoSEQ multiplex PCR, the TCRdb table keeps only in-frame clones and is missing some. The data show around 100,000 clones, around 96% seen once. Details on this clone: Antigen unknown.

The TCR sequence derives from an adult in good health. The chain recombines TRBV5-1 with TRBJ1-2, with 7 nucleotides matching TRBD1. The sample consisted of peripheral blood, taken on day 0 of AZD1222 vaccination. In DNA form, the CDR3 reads TGCGCCAGCAGCTTCCAAACAGGGGACTATGGCTACACCTTC. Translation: CASSFQTGDYGYTF.